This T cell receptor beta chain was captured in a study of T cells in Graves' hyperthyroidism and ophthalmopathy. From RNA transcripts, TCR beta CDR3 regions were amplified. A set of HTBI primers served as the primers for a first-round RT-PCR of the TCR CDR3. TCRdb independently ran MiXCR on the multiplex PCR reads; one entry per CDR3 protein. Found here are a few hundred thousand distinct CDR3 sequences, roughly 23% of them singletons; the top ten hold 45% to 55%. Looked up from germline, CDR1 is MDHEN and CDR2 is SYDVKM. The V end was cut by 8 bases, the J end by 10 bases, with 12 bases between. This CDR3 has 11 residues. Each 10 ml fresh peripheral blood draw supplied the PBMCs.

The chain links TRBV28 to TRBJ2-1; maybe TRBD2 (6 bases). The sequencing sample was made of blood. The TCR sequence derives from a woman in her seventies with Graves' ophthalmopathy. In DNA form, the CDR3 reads TGTGCCAGCGGGGGACTTACAGAGCAGTTCTTC. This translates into CASGGLTEQFF.